A selection of T cell receptor beta chains follows, all from one sample in a study of shared clonotypes between healthy human individuals. Assay used: immunoSEQ multiplex PCR; TCRdb lists only in-frame clones, some missing. The table has 550,000 to 800,000 clones, approximately 74% seen once. Sequenced input: memory CD4+ T cells sorted from blood. The receptors originated from a woman aged 25 to 39 in good health. The CDR3 runs from the conserved cysteine through the conserved F or W. A D gene is named only where the DNA matches it firmly. Only part of the rows carry a size: once, few, many, or a class if the clone is expanded.

.	TRBV28	TRBJ2-3	.	TGTGCCAGCAGTTCACTAGCAGACCCGGGGGATACGCAGTATTTT	CASSSLADPGDTQYF
TRBD2	TRBV11-2	TRBJ2-5	.	TGTGCCAGCAGCTTAGAGGGGAGCGGGAGGGCCGGTTTTGAGACCCAGTACTTC	CASSLEGSGRAGFETQYF
.	TRBV5-1	TRBJ1-1	once	TGCGCCAGCAGCTTGGAGGGCACGACGAACACTGAAGCTTTCTTT	CASSLEGTTNTEAFF
.	TRBV5-1	TRBJ2-4	.	TGCGCCAGCAGACAAGAGGGGGGCCAAAGAAACATTCAGTACTTC	CASRQEGGQRNIQYF
TRBD1	TRBV19	TRBJ2-7	.	TGTGCCAGTAGTCGTGACAGGGCCAACTACGAGCAGTACTTC	CASSRDRANYEQYF
.	TRBV4-1	TRBJ1-4	.	TGCGCCACAAGGGCCCCGGGACAAACAGAAAAACTGTTTTTT	CATRAPGQTEKLFF
TRBD2	TRBV4-1	TRBJ2-1	.	TGCGCCAGCAGCCAAGGTAGCGGGAGCATCTATGAGCAGTTCTTC	CASSQGSGSIYEQFF
.	TRBV5-8	TRBJ1-1	.	TGTGCCAGCTATGGTTCTCTCGAAGGGTACACTGAAGCTTTCTTT	CASYGSLEGYTEAFF
.	TRBV18	TRBJ1-1	once	TGTGCCAGCTCATCCCTGACCACTGAAGCTTTCTTT	CASSSLTTEAFF
.	TRBV30	TRBJ2-5	many	TGTGCCTGTAATGACCCGAAGAGGGAGACCCAGTACTTC	CACNDPKRETQYF
TRBD1	TRBV6-1	TRBJ2-7	.	TGTGCCAGCAGGACAGGGGGCGGGCTTCCCTACGAGCAGTACTTC	CASRTGGGLPYEQYF
.	TRBV6-5	TRBJ1-5	once	TGTGCCAGCAGTTACTCCCCGGATCGCGGGGATCAGCCCCAGCATTTT	CASSYSPDRGDQPQHF
TRBD1	TRBV6-5	TRBJ1-1	.	TGTGCCAGCAGTTACCGGGCCGGACAGGGGGTACATGAAGCTTTCTTT	CASSYRAGQGVHEAFF
.	TRBV7-3	TRBJ2-5	.	TGTGCCAGCAGCTTCGCGGTTGGGGAGACCCAGTACTTC	CASSFAVGETQYF
.	TRBV5-1	TRBJ2-3	.	TGCGCCAGCAGCTTGAACGCGGGATCGGATACGCAGTATTTT	CASSLNAGSDTQYF
.	TRBV7-8	TRBJ1-1	.	TGTGCCAGCAGCATCAGAAAGATGAACACTGAAGCTTTCTTT	CASSIRKMNTEAFF
.	TRBV28	TRBJ1-2	once	TGTGCCAGCAGCCCACCCGGGACATCTAACTATGGCTACACCTTC	CASSPPGTSNYGYTF
.	TRBV15	TRBJ2-1	.	TGTGCCACCAGCAGAGATAGACAGGCCGGGCAGTTCTTC	CATSRDRQAGQFF
TRBD1	TRBV19	TRBJ1-2	once	TGTGCCAGTAGGGGTTGGTGGACAGGTGATGGCTACACCTTC	CASRGWWTGDGYTF
.	TRBV2	TRBJ2-1	.	TGTGCCAGCAGTCCAACTAGCAATGAGCAGTTCTTC	CASSPTSNEQFF
.	TRBV4-1	TRBJ2-7	few	TGCGCCAGCAGTCGGGGGGCGGGGGCCTCCTACGAGCAGTACTTC	CASSRGAGASYEQYF
TRBD1	TRBV28	TRBJ1-5	.	TGTGCCAGCAGACAGGGGACTGTGCGCAATCAGCCCCAGCATTTT	CASRQGTVRNQPQHF
.	TRBV19	TRBJ1-2	.	TGTGCCAGTAGCGGGTCGTTATATGGCTACACCTTC	CASSGSLYGYTF
.	TRBV11-2	TRBJ2-1	.	TGTGCCAGCAGCTTAGCACCGGACAATGAGCAGTTCTTC	CASSLAPDNEQFF
TRBD1	TRBV9	TRBJ2-1	.	TGTGCCAGCAGCCCCAGTGGACAGGGGGCCCGTAATGAGCAGTTCTTC	CASSPSGQGARNEQFF
TRBD2	TRBV15	TRBJ2-1	.	TGTGCCACCAGCCGAGCTCCCATAGCGGGAGCGGGGGTAGGTGAGCAGTTCTTC	CATSRAPIAGAGVGEQFF
TRBD2	TRBV4-2	TRBJ2-7	few	TGTGCCAGCAGCCAAACTAGCGGGAGTCCCTACGAGCAGTACTTC	CASSQTSGSPYEQYF
.	TRBV5-1	TRBJ1-1	once	TGCGCCAGCCATCTCACAGGGACCTCGAACACTGAAGCTTTCTTT	CASHLTGTSNTEAFF
TRBD2	TRBV4-2	TRBJ2-7	once	TGTGCCAGCAGCCAAGATGCGCTAGCGGGACGCGAGCAGTACTTC	CASSQDALAGREQYF
.	TRBV6-1	TRBJ1-1	.	TGTGCCAGCAGTGAACCGGGGGATTTGAACACTGAAGCTTTCTTT	CASSEPGDLNTEAFF
TRBD1	TRBV10-3	TRBJ2-5	.	TGTGCCATCAGTGAGTCGGTGGACAGGCGCCAAGAGACCCAGTACTTC	CAISESVDRRQETQYF
.	TRBV29-1	TRBJ2-3	.	TGCAGCGTTGAATACGGGGCTCTGCGAACAGATACGCAGTATTTT	CSVEYGALRTDTQYF
.	TRBV20-1	TRBJ2-7	.	TGCAGTGCTAGAGACGAGCGTGAGCAGTACTTC	CSARDEREQYF
TRBD1	TRBV9	TRBJ2-4	.	TGTGCCAGCAGCGTAGGTCAGGGGGCGAATAACATTCAGTACTTC	CASSVGQGANNIQYF
.	TRBV25-1	TRBJ2-7	.	TGTGCCAGCAGTGCTCCCGGGACGCTTTCCTACGAGCAGTACTTC	CASSAPGTLSYEQYF
TRBD1	TRBV6-5	TRBJ1-2	.	TGTGCCAGCAGTTACGTCGGACAGGGGGCTAATGGCTACACCTTC	CASSYVGQGANGYTF
.	TRBV7-8	TRBJ1-3	.	TGTGCCAGCAGCTCGACAGCCTCTGGAAACACCATATATTTT	CASSSTASGNTIYF
.	TRBV6-5	TRBJ2-5	.	TGTGCCAGCAGACGACAGGGAGGGGAGACCCAGTACTTC	CASRRQGGETQYF
TRBD2	TRBV5-1	TRBJ2-5	.	TGCGCCAGCAGCCCCGGGGCGGGAGGCCAAGAGACCCAGTACTTC	CASSPGAGGQETQYF
TRBD1	TRBV6-5	TRBJ1-4	.	TGTGCCACTAGGGACAGGGAAAATGAAAAACTGTTTTTT	CATRDRENEKLFF
.	TRBV5-1	TRBJ2-7	.	TGCGCCAGCAGCACAAAAGGGGGCGAGCAGTACTTC	CASSTKGGEQYF
TRBD2	TRBV5-1	TRBJ2-1	.	TGCGCCAGCAGCTGGACTAGCGGGAGCATCAATGAGCAGTTCTTC	CASSWTSGSINEQFF
TRBD1	TRBV28	TRBJ1-2	.	TGTGCGAGCCAGGGGGGCGGACGGTTGGACTATGGCTACACCTTC	CASQGGGRLDYGYTF
.	TRBV18	TRBJ2-5	many	TGTGCCAGCTCACCCTCTCTGGGAGAGACCCAGTACTTC	CASSPSLGETQYF
TRBD2	TRBV9	TRBJ2-5	.	TGTGCCAGCAGCGTAGTAGCGGGAGGGCAAGAGACCCAGTACTTC	CASSVVAGGQETQYF
.	TRBV18	TRBJ2-1	.	TGTGCCAGCTCACCACAGGGGGGGGCCTACAATGAGCAGTTCTTC	CASSPQGGAYNEQFF
.	TRBV5-1	TRBJ2-1	.	TGCGCCAGCAGCTTGAGCAGCGGCTCCTACAATGAGCAGTTCTTC	CASSLSSGSYNEQFF
TRBD2	TRBV11-2	TRBJ2-5	.	TGTGCCAGCAGCCCCCTATGGCTAGCGGGAAGCCAAGAGACCCAGTACTTC	CASSPLWLAGSQETQYF
.	TRBV9	TRBJ2-7	.	TGTGCCAGCAGCGTAGAGGGGACCTACTACGAGCAGTACTTC	CASSVEGTYYEQYF
.	TRBV29-1	TRBJ2-5	few	TGCAGCGCTACCAGGGAGACGGGGCAGACCCAGTACTTC	CSATRETGQTQYF
.	TRBV5-1	TRBJ2-1	.	TGCGCCAGCAGCTTGTCCATTCGGGGCTCCTACAATGAGCAGTTCTTC	CASSLSIRGSYNEQFF
.	TRBV30	TRBJ2-7	.	TGTGCCTGGAGGGGCAAACTCGGGACGTCCGATTTCTACGAGCAGTACTTC	CAWRGKLGTSDFYEQYF